This note documents a single T cell receptor beta chain sequence. The data belong to a study of T cell responses to AZD1222 COVID-19 vaccine. Study-wide context: Second-dose groups at about 4 or about 12 weeks were pooled.

Clones were sequenced by immunoSEQ multiplex PCR, and TCRdb holds only the in-frame ones, with some missing. The table lists more than 110,000 clones, 91% of them singletons. Trimming at V came to 0 bases and at J to 7 bases, leaving 9 bases not matched to a gene. CDR1 and CDR2 from the germline V gene are SNHLY and FYNNEI. The CDR3 runs to 16 residues. This sequence was found in an adult in good health. Material: peripheral blood, obtained on day 0 of AZD1222 vaccination. The gene calls are TRBV2 and TRBJ1-5, with 7 nucleotides matching TRBD1. The CDR3 nucleotides read TGTGCCAGCAGTGAAGCGACAGGGTGGGTCAGGCAGCCCCAGCATTTT. Protein: CASSEATGWVRQPQHF.